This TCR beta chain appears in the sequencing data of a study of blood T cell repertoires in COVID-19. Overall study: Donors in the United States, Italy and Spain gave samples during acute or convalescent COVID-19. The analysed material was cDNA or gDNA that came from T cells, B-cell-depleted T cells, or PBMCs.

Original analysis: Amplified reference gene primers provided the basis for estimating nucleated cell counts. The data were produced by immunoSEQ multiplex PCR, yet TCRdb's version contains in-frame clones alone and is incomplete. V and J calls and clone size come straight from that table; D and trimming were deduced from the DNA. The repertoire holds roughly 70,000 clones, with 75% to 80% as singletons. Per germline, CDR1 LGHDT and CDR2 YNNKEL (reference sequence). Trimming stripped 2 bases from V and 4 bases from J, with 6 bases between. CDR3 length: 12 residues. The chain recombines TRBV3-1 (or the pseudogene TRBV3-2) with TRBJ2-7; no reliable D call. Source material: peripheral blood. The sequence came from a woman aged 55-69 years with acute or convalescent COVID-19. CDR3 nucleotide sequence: TGTGCCAGCAGCCAACAGGCTTACGAGCAGTACTTC. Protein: CASSQQAYEQYF.